One sample yielded the 22 T cell receptor beta chains listed below, sequenced in a study of blood T cell repertoires in COVID-19. Profiled with immunoSEQ multiplex PCR; TCRdb holds only in-frame clones, not every one. The sample contains about 180,000 clones, around four fifths of which appear only once. Sequencing was done on a sample of peripheral blood. The source of these receptors is a man between 65 and 79 years old with active or convalescent COVID-19.

The chain links TRBV5-1 to TRBJ2-7; 13 bases are a match to TRBD2. Germline trimming cut 1 base from V and 6 bases from J; bases unmatched to any gene: 10. The V gene's germline CDR1 is SGHRS and CDR2 YFSETQ. The CDR3 covers 17 residues. DNA for the CDR3: TGCGCCAGCAGCTTGATAGGGACTAGCGGGATGGGGAGCGAGCAGTACTTC. It specifies CASSLIGTSGMGSEQYF.

This clone was detected only a few times. The chain employs TRBV6-5 and TRBJ1-3; D gene uncertain. The CDR3 totals 16 residues. Between the trimmed V and J ends, which lost 0 bases and 4 bases, there was a span of 13 bases. Germline V gene lookup returns CDR1 MNHEY and CDR2 SVGAGI. The DNA for the CDR3 is TGTGCCAGCAGTTACTCGTGGGCGCTCGGAGGAAACACCATATATTTT. Its translation: CASSYSWALGGNTIYF.

This clone was seen just once. This chain links TRBV4-2 with TRBJ2-1; D call uncertain. V shed 4 bases and J shed 5 bases, with 30 bases lying between them. Germline V gene lookup returns CDR1 LGHNA and CDR2 YNFKEQ. This CDR3 comprises 20 residues. The chain's CDR3 is CASSPLQDPSTLRLNNEQFF. CDR3 DNA sequence: TGTGCCAGCAGCCCACTTCAAGATCCCAGTACACTAAGGCTTAACAATGAGCAGTTCTTC.

The V call is TRBV7-2, the J call TRBJ2-5, with D hard to call. Per germline, CDR1 SGHTA and CDR2 FQGNSA. This CDR3 has 12 residues. V was trimmed by 2 bases and J by 9 bases, leaving 10 bases between them. The CDR3 DNA is TGTGCCAGCAGCTTAAACTTCGCGGCCCAGTACTTC. Protein product: CASSLNFAAQYF.

The CDR3 coding sequence is TGCGCCAGCAGCTTGGAGACAGGGGACTCACCCCTCCACTTT. This translates into CASSLETGDSPLHF. The gene calls are TRBV5-1 and TRBJ1-6; 8 positions match TRBD1. Germline V gene sequence: CDR1 SGHRS, CDR2 YFSETQ. This CDR3 spans 14 amino acids. Trimming at V came to 0 bases and at J to 10 bases, leaving 3 bases not matched to a gene.

The CDR3 coding sequence is TGTGCCAGCAGTGAACAGGGAAACTCTGGAAACACCATATATTTT. Translating it yields CASSEQGNSGNTIYF. This rearrangement joins TRBV2 to TRBJ1-3; perhaps TRBD1 as D (5 bases). Deletions cut 2 bases from V and 0 bases from J, with 8 bases between. The CDR3 sequence is 15 residues long. CDR1 SNHLY and CDR2 FYNNEI come from the germline V gene.

J is TRBJ2-5 and V is TRBV27; 9 positions agree with TRBD2. The CDR3 covers 15 residues. Germline loops: CDR1 MNHEY, CDR2 SMNVEV (reference sequence). V gave up 6 bases and J gave up 5 bases; unmatched junction bases: 10. CDR3 region: CASSERGDPRETQYF. CDR3 DNA sequence: TGTGCCAGCAGCGAGCGGGGGGACCCACGGGAGACCCAGTACTTC.

This clone appeared a single time. The chain is built from TRBV5-1 and TRBJ1-6; no clear D gene. This CDR3 is built from 15 residues. Looked up from germline, CDR1 is SGHRS and CDR2 is YFSETQ. With 0 bases removed from V and 9 bases from J, the gap between germline ends came to 13 bases. The chain's CDR3 is CASSLAGEGISPLHF. The CDR3 region has the DNA TGCGCCAGCAGCTTGGCCGGGGAAGGGATTTCACCCCTCCACTTT.

The V call is TRBV20-1, the J call TRBJ2-7; maybe TRBD1 (6 bases). V was shortened by 3 bases and J by 2 bases, with 11 bases between the two germline ends. The length of the CDR3 is 13 residues. Germline CDR1 reads DFQATT; CDR2 reads SNEGSKA (reference sequence). This CDR3 is CSASPGQTYEQYF. The CDR3 nucleotides read TGCAGTGCTAGTCCGGGACAAACCTACGAGCAGTACTTC.

V usage is TRBV30 and J usage is TRBJ1-1; D perhaps matches TRBD1 (5 bases). The germline gives CDR1 GTSNPN, CDR2 SVGIG (reference sequence). V was pared by 4 bases and J by 0 bases, with 15 bases between. The CDR3 covers 15 residues. CDR3 nucleotide sequence: TGTGCCTGGACTCCAGGGAAAGGAGTGAACACTGAAGCTTTCTTT. Translating it yields CAWTPGKGVNTEAFF.

This chain joins TRBV5-1 and TRBJ2-1; tentatively, D is TRBD1 (6 bases). V lost 0 bases, J lost 6 bases, and 13 bases lay in between. This CDR3 has 15 residues. Germline CDR1 reads SGHRS; CDR2 reads YFSETQ. The CDR3 sequence is CASSLDPGVGNEQFF. CDR3 in DNA: TGCGCCAGCAGCTTGGATCCAGGGGTGGGCAATGAGCAGTTCTTC.

The chain employs TRBV12-3 or TRBV12-4 and TRBJ1-5, with D possibly TRBD1 on 5 matching bases. There are 13 residues in the CDR3. Trimming took off 6 bases at V and 5 bases at J, with 11 bases between the two ends. In nucleotides, the CDR3 is TGTGCCAGCAGAGGGACGGGAGATCAGCCCCAGCATTTT. Its translation is CASRGTGDQPQHF.

In this sample, this clone turned up a few times. Written as DNA, the CDR3 is TGTGCCAGCAGCGCAGACGACTTACTCTCTGGAAACACCATATATTTT. Its translation: CASSADDLLSGNTIYF. The chain employs TRBV7-8 and TRBJ1-3; no clear D. V shed 5 bases and J shed 0 bases, with 14 bases lying between them. The germline V gene has CDR1 SGHVS and CDR2 FQNEAQ. The CDR3 extends over 16 amino acids.

V and J are TRBV7-2 and TRBJ1-1, with D tentatively TRBD1 (6 bases). Deletions cut 2 bases from V and 2 bases from J, with 15 bases between. The CDR3 runs 16 residues. Germline V gene data show CDR1 as SGHTA and CDR2 as FQGNSA. The CDR3: CASSLTTGAYNTEAFF. The CDR3 DNA follows: TGTGCCAGCAGCTTAACGACAGGCGCCTACAACACTGAAGCTTTCTTT.

This chain joins TRBV7-2 and TRBJ2-5, with a tentative D call TRBD2 (7 bases). CDR1 and CDR2 from the germline V gene are SGHTA and FQGNSA. Trimming removed 3 bases at V and 4 bases at J, with 15 bases between. This CDR3 spans 15 amino acids. The CDR3 DNA is TGTGCCAGCAGCTTTCAACGAGGGGGGGGAGAGACCCAGTACTTC. It codes for CASSFQRGGGETQYF.

The rearrangement links TRBV7-8 to TRBJ1-4; D is perhaps TRBD1 (6 bases). This CDR3 comprises 15 residues. V dropped 5 bases and J dropped 2 bases, with 12 bases sitting between them. Germline V gene data show CDR1 as SGHVS and CDR2 as FQNEAQ. CDR3 nucleotide sequence: TGTGCCAGCAGCCCTGGGGGGGCCACTAATGAAAAACTGTTTTTT. Translating gives CASSPGGATNEKLFF.

This rearrangement joins TRBV12-3 or TRBV12-4 to TRBJ1-6, with a weak D call TRBD1 (5 bases). V dropped 5 bases and J dropped 7 bases, with 6 bases sitting between them. CDR3 size: 12 residues. This CDR3 reads CASSPGNSPLHF. Written as DNA, the CDR3 is TGTGCCAGCAGTCCAGGGAATTCACCCCTCCACTTT.

The rearrangement links TRBV29-1 to TRBJ1-2; 7 nucleotides line up with TRBD1. V shed 0 bases and J 7 bases; nucleotides not matched to a gene: 14. Germline V lookup: CDR1 SQVTM, CDR2 ANQGSEA. The CDR3 contains 16 residues. DNA for the CDR3: TGCAGCGTTGAAGATCACAGGGACAGCCTCGGAGGTGGCTACACCTTC. Its protein product is CSVEDHRDSLGGGYTF. Full variable domain (rest looked up from reference TRBV29-1 and TRBJ1-2): SAVISQKPSRDICQRGTSLTIQCQVDSQVTMMFWYRQQPGQSLTLIATANQGSEATYESGFVIDKFPISRPNLTFSTLTVSNMSPEDSSIYLCSVEDHRDSLGGGYTFGSGTRLTVV.

The chain is built from TRBV7-9 and TRBJ2-2, with TRBD1 matching over 7 bases. CDR3 length equals 14 residues. The trim removed 5 bases at V and 4 bases at J, leaving 4 bases unmatched. Germline V gene data show CDR1 as SEHNR and CDR2 as FQNEAQ (reference sequence). CDR3 nucleotide sequence: TGTGCCAGCAGCCGAGGGACAGTCACCGGGGAGCTGTTTTTT. Amino acids: CASSRGTVTGELFF. Using reference TRBV7-9 and TRBJ2-2 for the parts outside the CDR3, the full variable domain is DTGVSQNPRHKITKRGQNVTFRCDPISEHNRLYWYRQTLGQGPEFLTYFQNEAQLEKSRLLSDRFSAERPKGSFSTLEIQRTEQGDSAMYLCASSRGTVTGELFFGEGSRLTVL.

V and J are TRBV7-8 and TRBJ2-7; 13 bases are shared with TRBD2. Unmatched junction bases numbered 15, after V lost 4 bases and J lost 0 bases. CDR1 is SGHVS, CDR2 FQNEAQ, per germline. The CDR3 covers 20 residues. The CDR3 sequence is CASSYPMTLAGGGASYEQYF. The DNA for the CDR3 is TGTGCCAGCAGCTATCCCATGACACTAGCGGGAGGGGGTGCCTCCTACGAGCAGTACTTC.

In nucleotides, the CDR3 is TGTGCCATCAGTGTGACTAGCGGGGGGACAGATACGCAGTATTTT. This gives the protein CAISVTSGGTDTQYF. The chain recombines TRBV10-3 with TRBJ2-3, with 13 bases lining up with TRBD2. Germline CDR1 reads ENHRY; CDR2 reads SYGVKD. The V and J ends lost 4 bases and 3 bases, in that order; junction bases with no gene match: 1. This CDR3 is built from 15 residues.

The chain has TRBV29-1 and TRBJ1-2; the D gene is possibly TRBD1 (5 bases). Germline CDR1 reads SQVTM; CDR2 reads ANQGSEA. This CDR3 has 13 amino acids. V was pared by 4 bases and J by 7 bases, with 16 bases between. CDR3 DNA sequence: TGCAGCGTTGGACCCCAGGGCCCGGGTGGCTACACCTTC. Amino acid sequence: CSVGPQGPGGYTF.